These 2 T cell receptor beta chains share one sample of origin, sequenced in a study of CD8+ T cells in alopecia areata. The treatment denotes: oral pan-JAK inhibitor, 5-10 mg twice daily. Once RNA had been extracted, it was reverse transcribed into cDNA to act as the sequencing template. The data were produced by immunoSEQ multiplex PCR, yet TCRdb's version contains in-frame clones alone and is incomplete. The data contain approximately 160,000 clones, less than 70% of them singletons. Specimen: CD4+ T cells sorted from blood, collected at week 24, from a patient treated with tofacitinib. These receptors were collected from a human donor with alopecia areata.

This chain links TRBV2 with TRBJ1-5; D remains ambiguous. CDR3 length: 12 residues. The germline V gene encodes CDR1 SNHLY and CDR2 FYNNEI. The V end lost 3 bases, the J end lost 1 base, and 1 base lay between the germline ends. The DNA of the CDR3 is TGTGCCAGCAGTGACAGCAATCAGCCCCAGCATTTT. Protein: CASSDSNQPQHF.

J is TRBJ1-2 and V is TRBV30, with 7 bases matching TRBD1. V was clipped by 0 bases and J by 4 bases; unmatched bases: 14. Per the germline V gene, CDR1 is GTSNPN and CDR2 is SVGIG (reference sequence). This CDR3 comprises 17 residues. The CDR3 sequence: CAWSVRRTGLASYGYTF. CDR3 DNA: TGTGCCTGGAGTGTACGAAGGACAGGACTAGCTTCCTATGGCTACACCTTC. Based on the CDR3 plus reference TRBV30 and TRBJ1-2, the full variable domain is SQTIHQWPATLVQPVGSPLSLECTVEGTSNPNLYWYRQAAGRGLQLLFYSVGIGQISSEVPQNLSASRPQDRQFILSSKKLLLSDSGFYLCAWSVRRTGLASYGYTFGSGTRLTVV.